This TCR beta chain was identified during a study of blood T cell repertoires in COVID-19. Study context: Sample material is recorded as cDNA or gDNA derived from T cells, B-cell-depleted T cells, or PBMCs.

The assay was immunoSEQ multiplex PCR, and TCRdb's table has in-frame clones only and misses some. The table includes approximately 300,000 clones, around 86% detected once. Per the germline V gene, CDR1 is MNHEY and CDR2 is SMNVEV (reference sequence). Trimming cost V 3 bases and J 3 bases; bases outside gene matches: 5. The CDR3 is made up of 15 amino acids. This TCR was recovered from a man aged 50 to 59 with active or convalescent COVID-19. The chain is built from TRBV27 and TRBJ2-7, with 10 nucleotides matching TRBD1. Material: peripheral blood. CDR3 protein: CASSFDRTGGYEQYF. The DNA for the CDR3 is TGTGCCAGCAGTTTTGACCGGACAGGGGGCTACGAGCAGTACTTC.